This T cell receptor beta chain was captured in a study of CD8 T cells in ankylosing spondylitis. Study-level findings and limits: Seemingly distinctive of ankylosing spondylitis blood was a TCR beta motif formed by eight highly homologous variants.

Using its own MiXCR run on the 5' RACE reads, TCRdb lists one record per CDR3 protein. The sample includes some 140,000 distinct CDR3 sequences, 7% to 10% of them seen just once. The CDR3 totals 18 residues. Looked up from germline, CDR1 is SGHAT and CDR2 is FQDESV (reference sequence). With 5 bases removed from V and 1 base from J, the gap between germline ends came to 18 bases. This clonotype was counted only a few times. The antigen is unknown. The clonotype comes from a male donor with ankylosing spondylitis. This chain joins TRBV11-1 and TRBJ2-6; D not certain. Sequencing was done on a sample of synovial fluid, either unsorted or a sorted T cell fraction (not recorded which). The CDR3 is CASSPDFSSLSGANVLTF. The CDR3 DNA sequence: TGTGCCAGCAGCCCCGATTTCAGTTCCTTATCTGGGGCCAACGTCCTGACTTTC.